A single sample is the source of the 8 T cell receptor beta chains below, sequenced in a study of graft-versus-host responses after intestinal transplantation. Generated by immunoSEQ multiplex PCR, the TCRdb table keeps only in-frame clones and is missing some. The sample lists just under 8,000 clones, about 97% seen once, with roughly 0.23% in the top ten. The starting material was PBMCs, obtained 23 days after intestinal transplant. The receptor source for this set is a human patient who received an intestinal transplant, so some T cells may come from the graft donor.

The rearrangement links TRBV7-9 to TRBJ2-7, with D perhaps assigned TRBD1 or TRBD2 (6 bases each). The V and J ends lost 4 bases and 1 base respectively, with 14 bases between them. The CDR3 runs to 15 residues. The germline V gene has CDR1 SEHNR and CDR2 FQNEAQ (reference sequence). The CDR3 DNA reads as TGTGCCAGCAGCTCCCCACGGGGGCATTCCTACGAGCAGTACTTC. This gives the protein CASSSPRGHSYEQYF. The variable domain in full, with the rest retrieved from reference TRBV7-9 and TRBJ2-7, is DTGVSQNPRHKITKRGQNVTFRCDPISEHNRLYWYRQTLGQGPEFLTYFQNEAQLEKSRLLSDRFSAERPKGSFSTLEIQRTEQGDSAMYLCASSSPRGHSYEQYFGPGTRLTVT.

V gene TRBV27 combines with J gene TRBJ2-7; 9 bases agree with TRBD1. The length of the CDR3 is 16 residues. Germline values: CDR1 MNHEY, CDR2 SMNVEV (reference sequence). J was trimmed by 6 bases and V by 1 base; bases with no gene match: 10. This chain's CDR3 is CASSLWGGTGRTEQYF. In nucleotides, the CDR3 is TGTGCCAGCAGTTTATGGGGCGGGACAGGGAGGACCGAGCAGTACTTC.

The CDR3 DNA reads TGTGCCAGCAGCCCTGGACAGGACCCGCCCCAGCATTTT. Translated, it gives CASSPGQDPPQHF. V usage is TRBV6-6 and J usage is TRBJ1-5; 7 positions agree with TRBD1. This CDR3 has 13 amino acids. The ends lost 6 bases at V and 9 bases at J; junction bases unmatched: 8. Germline values: CDR1 MNHNY, CDR2 SVGAGI (reference sequence).

In DNA form, the CDR3 reads TGCGCCAGCAGCCAATCCTCTAGCGGGGGCTCCTACAATGAGCAGTTCTTC. This codes for CASSQSSSGGSYNEQFF. The rearrangement joins TRBV4-1 to TRBJ2-1; 10 nucleotides agree with TRBD2. The CDR3 is 17 residues long. Unmatched junction bases numbered 4, after V lost 2 bases and J lost 0 bases. Germline V gene sequence: CDR1 MGHRA, CDR2 YSYEKL.

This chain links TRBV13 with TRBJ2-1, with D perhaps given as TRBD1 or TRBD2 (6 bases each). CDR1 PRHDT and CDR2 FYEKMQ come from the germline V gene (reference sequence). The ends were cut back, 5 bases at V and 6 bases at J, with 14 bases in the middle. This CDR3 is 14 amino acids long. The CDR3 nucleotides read TGTGCCAGCAGCCCGGGGGCTACTAGCAATGAGCAGTTCTTC. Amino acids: CASSPGATSNEQFF.

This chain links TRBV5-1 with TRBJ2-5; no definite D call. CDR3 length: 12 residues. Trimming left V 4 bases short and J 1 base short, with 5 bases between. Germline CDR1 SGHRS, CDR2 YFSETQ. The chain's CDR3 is CASSNFQETQYF. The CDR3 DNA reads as TGCGCCAGCAGCAACTTCCAAGAGACCCAGTACTTC.

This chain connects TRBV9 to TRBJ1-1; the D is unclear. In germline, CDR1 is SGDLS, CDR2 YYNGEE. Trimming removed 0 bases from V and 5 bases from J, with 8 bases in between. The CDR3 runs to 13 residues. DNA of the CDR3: TGTGCCAGCAGCGTAGTACCGGGGACTGAAGCTTTCTTT. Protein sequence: CASSVVPGTEAFF.

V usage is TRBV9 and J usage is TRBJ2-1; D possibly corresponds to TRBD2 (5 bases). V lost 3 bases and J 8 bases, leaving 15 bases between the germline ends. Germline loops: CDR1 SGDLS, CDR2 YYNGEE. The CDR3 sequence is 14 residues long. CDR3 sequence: CASSALLGVYEQFF. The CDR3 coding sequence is TGTGCCAGCAGCGCCCTCCTCGGGGTTTATGAGCAGTTCTTC.